The TCR beta chain under discussion was sequenced for a study of cytomegalovirus exposure and HLA in healthy donors. PCR primers comprised 60 Vbeta and 13 Jbeta primers. Sequencing was performed with immunoSEQ multiplex PCR; in TCRdb, only in-frame clones are kept and a portion is missing. The sample records just over 150,000 clones, 75% to 85% being singletons. Donors were ostensibly healthy at sampling, although undocumented immune exposures were probable. The CDR3 is 14 residues long. Between the trimmed V and J ends, which lost 5 bases and 0 bases, there was a span of 10 bases. The germline gives CDR1 SGHVS, CDR2 FQNEAQ. General observations from the study: TCR beta chains numbering under 200 were designated cytomegalovirus-associated.

A note on this clone: Its antigen is unidentified.

The J gene is TRBJ1-1, the V gene TRBV7-8; TRBD1 is a possible D gene (5 bases). The clonotype comes from a man aged 50-60 years in good health and CMV-seropositive. Sequenced material: PBMCs. The CDR3 DNA reads TGTGCCAGCAGCCCCCAGACAGTGAACACTGAAGCTTTCTTT. Its translation: CASSPQTVNTEAFF.